A selection of T cell receptor beta chains follows, all from one sample in a study of PD-1 blockade in classical Hodgkin lymphoma. Assay: immunoSEQ multiplex PCR; the TCRdb copy retains only in-frame clones and omits some. The table lists about 30,000 clones, about 85% of them singletons. Sequencing was done on a sample of CD4+ T cells from blood. The source of these receptors is a human donor with classical Hodgkin lymphoma. The CDR3 runs from the conserved cysteine through the conserved F or W. The D gene is left open where the match is weak. Where a row states a size, it is once, few, many or the class of an expanded clone; other rows omit it.

TRBD1,-,TRBV7-9,TRBJ1-2,CASSLGPGQAPHGYTF,TGTGCCAGCAGCTTAGGTCCGGGACAGGCCCCCCATGGCTACACCTTC
TRBD1,-,TRBV14,TRBJ1-2,CASSLTTGGAGGYTF,TGTGCCAGCAGCCTGACCACAGGGGGCGCCGGTGGCTACACCTTC
TRBD2,-,TRBV29-1,TRBJ2-1,CSVVGGGSSYNEQFF,TGCAGCGTTGTTGGGGGGGGGAGCTCCTACAATGAGCAGTTCTTC
-,-,TRBV4-1,TRBJ1-4,CASSHPRRGLPTNEKLFF,TGCGCCAGCAGCCATCCCAGGCGGGGCCTTCCAACTAATGAAAAACTGTTTTTT
-,once,TRBV6-5,TRBJ1-2,CASRKGRVANYGYTF,TGTGCCAGCAGAAAAGGACGGGTAGCTAACTATGGCTACACCTTC
-,-,TRBV27,TRBJ1-5,CASSSSRGGGQPQHF,TGTGCCAGCAGTTCCAGTAGGGGTGGCGGTCAGCCCCAGCATTTT
TRBD1,few,TRBV6-1,TRBJ2-3,CASRGQGTDTQYF,TGTGCCAGCCGAGGACAGGGTACAGATACGCAGTATTTT
-,-,TRBV13,TRBJ1-6,CASSGGLFYSPLHF,TGTGCCAGCAGCGGGGGACTCTTCTATTCACCCCTCCACTTT
-,-,TRBV19,TRBJ1-2,CASEKGANYGYTF,TGTGCCAGTGAAAAGGGGGCTAACTATGGCTACACCTTC
-,once,TRBV5-4,TRBJ2-1,CASRLSGAPYNEQFF,TGTGCCAGCAGGCTCTCGGGAGCCCCCTACAATGAGCAGTTCTTC
-,-,TRBV2,TRBJ2-7,CASTLLRGEQYF,TGTGCCAGCACCTTGCTGAGAGGGGAGCAGTACTTC
-,-,TRBV5-1,TRBJ2-3,CASSPWGADTQYF,TGCGCCAGCAGCCCTTGGGGGGCAGATACGCAGTATTTT
TRBD2,-,TRBV2,TRBJ2-1,CASRGLEKQNEQFF,TGTGCCAGCAGGGGACTAGAAAAGCAAAATGAGCAGTTCTTC
TRBD1,-,TRBV10-3,TRBJ1-4,CAISMSTGTNEKLFF,TGTGCCATCAGTATGTCGACAGGGACTAATGAAAAACTGTTTTTT
TRBD1,-,TRBV29-1,TRBJ1-1,CSASDRVGTEAFF,TGCAGCGCTTCAGACAGGGTGGGAACTGAAGCTTTCTTT
TRBD2,-,TRBV29-1,TRBJ2-2,CSASGRLGTGELFF,TGCAGCGCTAGCGGGAGGCTGGGGACCGGGGAGCTGTTTTTT
-,-,TRBV10-1,TRBJ2-1,CASSETLTYNEQFF,TGCGCCAGCAGTGAGACCCTAACCTACAATGAGCAGTTCTTC
TRBD2,-,TRBV27,TRBJ2-1,CASSSRSSGNEQFF,TGTGCCAGCAGTTCCCGCTCTAGCGGTAATGAGCAGTTCTTC
-,few,TRBV5-4,TRBJ1-1,CASSLISAAIAFF,TGTGCCAGCAGCTTGATTTCCGCCGCAATAGCTTTCTTT
-,-,TRBV19,TRBJ1-3,CASSILVGPNSGNTIYF,TGTGCCAGTAGTATCCTTGTCGGACCGAACTCTGGAAACACCATATATTTT
-,once,TRBV6-5,TRBJ2-5,CASSLLKGQETQYF,TGTGCCAGCAGTTTGCTTAAGGGTCAAGAGACCCAGTACTTC
-,-,TRBV5-4,TRBJ2-7,CASSRRGRGYEQYF,TGTGCCAGCAGCCGAAGGGGGAGAGGGTACGAGCAGTACTTC
TRBD2,-,TRBV12-5,TRBJ2-5,CASGDGLAGQETQYF,TGTGCTAGTGGGGATGGACTAGCGGGGCAAGAGACCCAGTACTTC
TRBD2,-,TRBV9,TRBJ2-1,CASSVGLAGAHEQFF,TGTGCCAGCAGCGTAGGACTAGCGGGAGCCCATGAGCAGTTCTTC
-,few,TRBV6-1,TRBJ1-2,CASSTQGYGYTF,TGTGCCAGCAGTACCCAGGGCTATGGCTACACCTTC
-,-,TRBV6-6,TRBJ2-1,CASSDPRGFGEQFF,TGTGCCAGCAGTGACCCTAGGGGTTTTGGTGAGCAGTTCTTC
-,-,TRBV28,TRBJ1-1,CASSYRDTEAFF,TGTGCCAGCAGTTACAGGGACACTGAAGCTTTCTTT
-,-,TRBV5-4,TRBJ1-2,CASSLSQPFSTANYGYTF,TGTGCCAGCAGCTTGTCCCAACCTTTTTCTACAGCGAACTATGGCTACACCTTC
-,-,TRBV15,TRBJ2-3,CATSRDSISTDTQYF,TGTGCCACCAGCAGAGACTCCATCAGCACAGATACGCAGTATTTT
TRBD1,-,TRBV19,TRBJ1-1,CASSPGGFGTEAFF,TGTGCCAGTAGTCCAGGGGGCTTTGGGACTGAAGCTTTCTTT
-,-,TRBV2,TRBJ2-4,CASSEVQVAKNIQYF,TGTGCCAGCAGTGAAGTACAGGTAGCCAAAAACATTCAGTACTTC
-,-,TRBV5-6,TRBJ2-5,CASSSVLAKETQYF,TGTGCCAGCAGTTCCGTGCTAGCGAAAGAGACCCAGTACTTC
TRBD2,-,TRBV5-4,TRBJ2-5,CASSSGRGLAGGETQYF,TGTGCCAGCAGCTCCGGTAGGGGACTAGCGGGTGGGGAGACCCAGTACTTC